This T cell receptor beta chain was sequenced in a study of blood T cell repertoires in COVID-19. Generated by immunoSEQ multiplex PCR, the TCRdb table keeps only in-frame clones and is missing some. The data show approximately 300,000 clones, 87% seen once. CDR3 length: 14 residues. The rearrangement links TRBV1 to TRBJ1-2; no DNA check was done on the table's D call, TRBD1. TRBV1 is a pseudogene locus. This clonotype was sampled from a woman aged 25 to 39 who had recovered from COVID-19. Specimen: PBMCs or T cells enriched from blood (not recorded which). The CDR3 DNA is TGCACCAGCAGCCAAGACGACAGGGAGGACGGCTACACCTTC. It is translated as CTSSQDDREDGYTF.